The present T cell receptor beta chain was sequenced within a study of T cell responses to AZD1222 COVID-19 vaccine. CDR1 and CDR2 (germline): SNHLY, FYNNEI. The length of the CDR3 is 15 residues. V was trimmed by 5 bases and J by 0 bases, leaving 11 bases between them. TCRdb's table, derived via immunoSEQ multiplex PCR, lists solely in-frame clones and lacks some. Among 95,000 to 150,000 clones listed, about nine tenths were seen once. The clonotype was recovered from an adult who received the AZD1222 COVID-19 vaccine. The rearrangement links TRBV2 to TRBJ1-3; D is unclear. Material: peripheral blood, obtained 28 days after the second AZD1222 dose. In DNA, the CDR3 is TGTGCCAGCAGTTTAGACACGACCTCTGGAAACACCATATATTTT. Encoded protein: CASSLDTTSGNTIYF.